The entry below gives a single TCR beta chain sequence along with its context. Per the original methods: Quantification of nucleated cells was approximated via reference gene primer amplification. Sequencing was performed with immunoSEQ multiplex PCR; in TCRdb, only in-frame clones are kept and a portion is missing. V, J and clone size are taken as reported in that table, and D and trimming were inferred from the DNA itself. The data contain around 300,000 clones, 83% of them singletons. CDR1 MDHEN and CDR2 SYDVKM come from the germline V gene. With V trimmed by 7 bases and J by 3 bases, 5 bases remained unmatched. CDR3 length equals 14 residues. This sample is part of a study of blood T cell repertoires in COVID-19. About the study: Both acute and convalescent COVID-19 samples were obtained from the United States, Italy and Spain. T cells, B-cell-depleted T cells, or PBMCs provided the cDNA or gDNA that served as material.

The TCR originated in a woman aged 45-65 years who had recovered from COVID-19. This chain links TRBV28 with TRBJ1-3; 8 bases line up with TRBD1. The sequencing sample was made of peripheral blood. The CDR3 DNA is TGTGCCAGCACCCAGGGGGCGGGTGGAAACACCATATATTTT. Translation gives CASTQGAGGNTIYF.